This T cell receptor (beta chain) was recovered during a study of blood T cells in healthy people across ages. Study-level information: Template switching recovered approximately one barcoded beta molecule for every two T cells. Findings of the study overall: Calculation of diversity from one million T cells yielded estimates considered to be underestimates.

This clonotype was counted ten times or more. Antigen unknown. A second roughly 7 to 11 cycle PCR used barcoded and J-beta primers. MiXCR, run by TCRdb on the 5' RACE reads, gives a single entry per CDR3 protein. The sample has roughly 700,000 distinct CDR3 sequences, approximately 25% seen once. These data also formed part of another study, on T cells of mothers and their children.

Sequencing was performed on blood. This sequence was found in a boy younger than 18 in good health.

The CDR3 region is CASSYSMDEQYF. Here the CDR3 DNA reads TGTGCCAGCAGTTACTCGATGGACGAGCAGTACTTC. V is TRBV6-2 or TRBV6-3 and J is TRBJ2-5, with D hard to call. The better agreement between TRBJ2-7 and the DNA end casts doubt on the J call. Germline CDR1 reads MNHEY; CDR2 reads SVGEGT. The CDR3 runs 12 residues.